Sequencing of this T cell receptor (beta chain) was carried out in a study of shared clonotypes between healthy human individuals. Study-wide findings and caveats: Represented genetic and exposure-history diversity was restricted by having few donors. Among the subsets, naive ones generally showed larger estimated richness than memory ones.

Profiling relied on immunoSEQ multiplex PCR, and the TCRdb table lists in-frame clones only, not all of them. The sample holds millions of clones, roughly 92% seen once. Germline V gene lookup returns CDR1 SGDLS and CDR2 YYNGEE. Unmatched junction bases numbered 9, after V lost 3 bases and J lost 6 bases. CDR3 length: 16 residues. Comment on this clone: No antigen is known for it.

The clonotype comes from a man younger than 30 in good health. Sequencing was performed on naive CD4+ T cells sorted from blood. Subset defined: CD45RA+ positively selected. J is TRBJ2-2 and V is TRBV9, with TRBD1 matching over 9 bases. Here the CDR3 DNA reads TGTGCCAGCAGCGCGGGGGACAGGGAGAAGGCCGGGGAGCTGTTTTTT. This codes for CASSAGDREKAGELFF.